This record concerns one T cell receptor (beta chain) sequence. Germline values: CDR1 MNHEY, CDR2 SVGAGI. V was shortened by 2 bases and J by 7 bases, with 11 bases between the two germline ends. This CDR3 comprises 13 residues. RNA was extracted with the RNeasy kit, and a quantity of about 0.45 to 1 ug was reverse transcribed using random hexamers. The CDR3 of TCR beta was amplified by immunoSEQ multiplex PCR across 54 Vbeta and 13 Jbeta. One entry per CDR3 protein, called by TCRdb with MiXCR from the immunoSEQ multiplex PCR reads. The top ten hold around 0.13% of the sample, which has about 160,000 distinct CDR3 sequences, around 95% seen once. This sample was included in a study of CD8 T cells in Susac syndrome. TCR beta from blood CD8+ and CD4+ T cells was sequenced. FACS enriched CD8+ TEMRA cells, while bulk CD8+ and CD4+ were negatively isolated.

The chain joins TRBV6-5 to TRBJ1-2, with no clear D. The specimen was CD4+ T cells from PBMCs. This clonotype originated in a human donor in good health. The CDR3 is CASSYALLPGYTF. The CDR3 DNA reads TGTGCCAGCAGTTACGCCCTTTTACCTGGCTACACCTTC.